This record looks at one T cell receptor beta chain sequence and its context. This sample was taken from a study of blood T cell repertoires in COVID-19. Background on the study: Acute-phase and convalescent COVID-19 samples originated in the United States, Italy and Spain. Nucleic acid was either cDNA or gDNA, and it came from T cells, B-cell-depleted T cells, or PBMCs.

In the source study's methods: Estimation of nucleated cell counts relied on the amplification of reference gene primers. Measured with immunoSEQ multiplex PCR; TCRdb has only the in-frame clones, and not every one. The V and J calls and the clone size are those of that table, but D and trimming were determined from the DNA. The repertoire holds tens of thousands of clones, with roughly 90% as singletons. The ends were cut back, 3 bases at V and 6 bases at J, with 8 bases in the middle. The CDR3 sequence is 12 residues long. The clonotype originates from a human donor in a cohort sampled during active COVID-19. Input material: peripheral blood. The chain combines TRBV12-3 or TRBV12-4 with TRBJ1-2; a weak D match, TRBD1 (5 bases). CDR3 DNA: TGTGCCAGCAGTTTGTGGGGGGATGGCTACACCTTC. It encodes CASSLWGDGYTF.